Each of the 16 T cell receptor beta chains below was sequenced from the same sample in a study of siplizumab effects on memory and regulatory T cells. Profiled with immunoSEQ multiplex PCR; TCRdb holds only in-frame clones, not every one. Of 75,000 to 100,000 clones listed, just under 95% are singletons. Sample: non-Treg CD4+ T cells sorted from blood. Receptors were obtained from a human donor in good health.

This CDR3 is CASSLLKGEREKLFF. Written as DNA, the CDR3 is TGTGCCAGCTCACTTCTCAAGGGGGAGCGTGAAAAACTGTTTTTT. The rearrangement joins TRBV18 to TRBJ1-4, with D perhaps TRBD1 (6 bases). Germline V gene data show CDR1 as KGHSH and CDR2 as LQKENI. This CDR3 contains 15 residues. V lost 4 bases and J lost 7, with 16 bases in between. Supplemented by reference TRBV18 and TRBJ1-4, the full variable domain reads NAGVMQNPRHLVRRRGQEARLRCSPMKGHSHVYWYRQLPEEGLKFMVYLQKENIIDESGMPKERFSAEFPKEGPSILRIQQVVRGDSAAYFCASSLLKGEREKLFFGSGTQLSVL.

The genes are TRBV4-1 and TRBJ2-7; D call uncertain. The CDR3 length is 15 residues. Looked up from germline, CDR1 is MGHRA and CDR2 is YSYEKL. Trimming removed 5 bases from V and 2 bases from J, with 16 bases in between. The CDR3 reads CASSSFGKGTYEQYF. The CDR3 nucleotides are TGCGCCAGCAGCAGCTTTGGGAAAGGGACCTACGAGCAGTACTTC.

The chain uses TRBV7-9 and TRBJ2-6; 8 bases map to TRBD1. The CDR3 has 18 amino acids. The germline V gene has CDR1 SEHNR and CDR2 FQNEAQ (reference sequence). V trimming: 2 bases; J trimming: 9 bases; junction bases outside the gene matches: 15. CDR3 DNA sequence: TGTGCCAGCAGCTTATCCTCAGGGGGCAGCTCAACGCTCAACGTCCTGACTTTC. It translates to CASSLSSGGSSTLNVLTF.

CDR3 protein: CASSVRKGANTEAFF. CDR3 DNA sequence: TGTGCCAGCAGTGTCCGGAAGGGGGCTAACACTGAAGCTTTCTTT. The rearrangement uses TRBV6-1 and TRBJ1-1; 7 positions agree with TRBD1. The CDR3 contains 15 residues. V lost 4 bases, J lost 2 bases, and 7 bases stayed unmatched. Germline V CDR1 and CDR2: MNHNS, SASEGT.

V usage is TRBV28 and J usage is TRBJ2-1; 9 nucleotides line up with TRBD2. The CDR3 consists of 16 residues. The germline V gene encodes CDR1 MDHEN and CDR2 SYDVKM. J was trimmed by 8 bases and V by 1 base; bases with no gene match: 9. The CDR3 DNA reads TGTGCCAGCAGTTTATCCATAGCGGGAGTAGGCGATGAGCAGTTCTTC. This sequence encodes CASSLSIAGVGDEQFF.

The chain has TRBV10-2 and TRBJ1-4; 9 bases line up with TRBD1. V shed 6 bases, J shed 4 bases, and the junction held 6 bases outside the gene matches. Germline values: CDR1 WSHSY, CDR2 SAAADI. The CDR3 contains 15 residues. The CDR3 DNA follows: TGCGCCAGCAGCGAAACAGGGGGCGTTAATGAAAAACTGTTTTTT. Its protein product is CASSETGGVNEKLFF.

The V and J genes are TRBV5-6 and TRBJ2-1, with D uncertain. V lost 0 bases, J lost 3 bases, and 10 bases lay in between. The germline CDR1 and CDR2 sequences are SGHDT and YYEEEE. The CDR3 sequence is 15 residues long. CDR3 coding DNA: TGTGCCAGCAGCTTGGTGAGCCTACTCTACAATGAGCAGTTCTTC. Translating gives CASSLVSLLYNEQFF.

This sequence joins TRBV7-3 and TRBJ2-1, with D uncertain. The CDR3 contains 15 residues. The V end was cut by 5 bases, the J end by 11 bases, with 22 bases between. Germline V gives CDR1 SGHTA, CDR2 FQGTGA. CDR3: CASSPEPFDLGQQFF. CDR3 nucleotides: TGTGCCAGCAGCCCCGAACCCTTTGACCTTGGCCAGCAGTTCTTC.

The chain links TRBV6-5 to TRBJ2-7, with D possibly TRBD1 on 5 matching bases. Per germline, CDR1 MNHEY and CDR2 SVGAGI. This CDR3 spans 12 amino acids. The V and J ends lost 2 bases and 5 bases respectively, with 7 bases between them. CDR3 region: CASSYRGDEQYF. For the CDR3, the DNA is TGTGCCAGCAGTTACAGGGGCGACGAGCAGTACTTC.

The CDR3 reads CASSIGGGRRETQYF. The CDR3 region has the DNA TGTGCCAGTAGTATAGGCGGGGGCCGGCGAGAGACCCAGTACTTC. V and J are TRBV19 and TRBJ2-5, with a weak D call TRBD2 (7 bases). The V gene's germline CDR1 is LNHDA and CDR2 SQIVND (reference sequence). The CDR3 totals 15 residues. V shed 1 base and J shed 4 bases, with 13 bases lying between them.

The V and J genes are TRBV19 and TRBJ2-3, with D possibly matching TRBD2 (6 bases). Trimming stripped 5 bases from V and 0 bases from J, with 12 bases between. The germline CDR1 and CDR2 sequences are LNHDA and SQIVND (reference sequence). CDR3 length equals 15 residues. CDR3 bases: TGTGCCAGTAGTGGGGGACTGACTAGCACAGATACGCAGTATTTT. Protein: CASSGGLTSTDTQYF.

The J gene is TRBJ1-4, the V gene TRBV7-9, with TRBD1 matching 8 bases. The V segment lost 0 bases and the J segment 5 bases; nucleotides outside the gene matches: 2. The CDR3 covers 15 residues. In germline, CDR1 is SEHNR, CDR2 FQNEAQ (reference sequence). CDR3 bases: TGTGCCAGCAGCTTAGCGACAGGGGCGAATGAAAAACTGTTTTTT. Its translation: CASSLATGANEKLFF.

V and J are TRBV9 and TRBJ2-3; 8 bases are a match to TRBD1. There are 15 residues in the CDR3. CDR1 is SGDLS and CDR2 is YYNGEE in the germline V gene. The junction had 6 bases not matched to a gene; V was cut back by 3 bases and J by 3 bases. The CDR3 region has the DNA TGTGCCAGCAGCGGGACAGGGAGCTATACAGATACGCAGTATTTT. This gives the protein CASSGTGSYTDTQYF.

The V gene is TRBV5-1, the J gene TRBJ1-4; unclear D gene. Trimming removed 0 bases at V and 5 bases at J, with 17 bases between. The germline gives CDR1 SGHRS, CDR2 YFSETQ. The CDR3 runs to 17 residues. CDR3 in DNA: TGCGCCAGCAGCTTGGCGGGAGGGTTCCCATCCAATGAAAAACTGTTTTTT. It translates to CASSLAGGFPSNEKLFF.

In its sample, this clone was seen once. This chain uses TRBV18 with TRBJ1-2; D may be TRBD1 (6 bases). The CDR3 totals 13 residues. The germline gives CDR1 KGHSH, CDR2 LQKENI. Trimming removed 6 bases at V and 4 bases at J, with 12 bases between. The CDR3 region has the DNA TGTGCCAGCTCCCCGACAGGACCCTATGGCTACACCTTC. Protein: CASSPTGPYGYTF.

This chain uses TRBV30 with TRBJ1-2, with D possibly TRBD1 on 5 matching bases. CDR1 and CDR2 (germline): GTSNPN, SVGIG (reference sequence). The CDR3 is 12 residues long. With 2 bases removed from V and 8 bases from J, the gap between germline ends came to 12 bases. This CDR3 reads CAWSTGRGGYTF. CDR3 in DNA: TGTGCCTGGAGTACCGGAAGGGGAGGCTACACCTTC.